These 6 T cell receptor beta chains were all obtained from the same sample, sequenced in a study of low-dose radiotherapy and immunotherapy resistance in tumors. Priming of first-strand cDNA relied on TRAV- and TRBV-specific primers (covering alpha and beta chains). PCR amplification of the TCRs was performed with Phusion for 20 PCR cycles, and it relied on a constant-region primer together with a V-primer adapter. Each CDR3 protein is one row after TCRdb ran MiXCR on the reads. This sample yields 16,000 or so distinct CDR3 sequences, of which roughly 70% are seen a single time; roughly 11% belongs to the top ten. The receptors stem from a human donor with advanced metastatic prostate, ovarian, gallbladder or colorectal cancer (not recorded which). This table probably holds off-target reads from a library built for another chain.

This clonotype turned up a few times. The rearrangement joins TRBV6-1 to TRBJ2-7; D remains ambiguous. CDR3 length equals 12 residues. Germline-derived CDR1 and CDR2 are MNHNS and SASEGT. Trimming pared 7 bases from V and 6 bases from J, leaving 13 bases between. This CDR3 reads CASTTFSAEQYF. Written as DNA, the CDR3 is TGTGCCAGCACAACGTTCTCGGCCGAGCAGTACTTC.

The chain is built from TRBV6-1 and TRBJ2-3; D unresolved. Trimming took 5 bases from V and 3 from J, leaving 9 bases between them. Germline CDR1 is MNHNS and CDR2 is SASEGT. The CDR3 is 13 residues long. CDR3 loop: CASSKPSTDTQYF. In DNA, the CDR3 is TGTGCCAGCAGTAAACCTAGTACAGATACGCAGTATTTT.

The J gene is TRBJ1-6, the V gene TRBV4-1, with TRBD1 matching over 9 bases. Germline CDR1 and CDR2: MGHRA and YSYEKL. The CDR3 covers 14 residues. V trimming: 4 bases; J trimming: 12 bases; junction bases outside the gene matches: 7. CDR3 in amino acids: CASSLRDRELPLHF. The CDR3 nucleotides read TGCGCCAGCAGCCTAAGGGACAGGGAACTACCCCTCCACTTT.

The CDR3 DNA is TGTGCCAGCAGCTTAGATGACAGACAGGGGCATAATTCACCCCTCCACTTT. This gives the protein CASSLDDRQGHNSPLHF. The chain carries TRBV11-2 and TRBJ1-6, with TRBD1 matching 8 bases. The trim removed 0 bases at V and 5 bases at J, leaving 6 bases unmatched. The CDR3 extends over 17 amino acids. Germline V gene data show CDR1 as SGHAT and CDR2 as FQNNGV.

The chain uses TRBV18 and TRBJ2-7; TRBD1 agrees at 8 bases. The CDR3 runs 14 residues. V was clipped by 6 bases and J by 5 bases; unmatched bases: 9. CDR1 KGHSH and CDR2 LQKENI come from the germline V gene. The CDR3 loop is CASSSGTGGHEQYF. For the CDR3, the DNA is TGTGCCAGCTCGTCCGGGACAGGTGGCCACGAGCAGTACTTC.

The chain uses TRBV7-2 and TRBJ2-1; D may correspond to TRBD1 or TRBD2 (7 bases each). The CDR3 runs 19 residues. Germline CDR1 is SGHTA and CDR2 is FQGNSA. Trimming removed 2 bases at V and 6 bases at J, with 26 bases between. The CDR3 region has the DNA TGTGCCAGCAGCTTAAGGACAGGTGGTGGTGCGGGAGTAGCCAATGAGCAGTTCTTC. Its protein is CASSLRTGGGAGVANEQFF. Complete variable domain (other parts from reference TRBV7-2 and TRBJ2-1): GAGVSQSPSNKVTEKGKDVELRCDPISGHTALYWYRQSLGQGLEFLIYFQGNSAPDKSGLPSDRFSAERTGGSVSTLTIQRTQQEDSAVYLCASSLRTGGGAGVANEQFFGPGTRLTVL.